The T cell receptor (beta chain) under discussion was sequenced for a study of T cell repertoires in cytomegalovirus infection. This clonotype was seen a single time. What it recognizes is unknown. TCRdb re-analysed the reads in MiXCR, keeping a single row per CDR3 protein. The profile shows approximately 100,000 distinct CDR3 sequences, 35% to 50% of them singletons. V lost 3 bases and J lost 2; bases outside the gene matches: 3. The germline V gene has CDR1 LGHDT and CDR2 YNNKEL (reference sequence). The CDR3 has 15 amino acids. The genes are TRBV3-1 and TRBJ2-1, with 8 bases fitting TRBD2. Specimen: CD8+ T cells from cultured PBMCs, collected from culture after CMV antigen stimulation. This TCR came from a human donor in good health (CMV status not recorded). Some clones in this sample may be carry-over from other donors' samples. The CDR3 loop reads CASSQVAGPYNEQFF. CDR3 in DNA: TGTGCCAGCAGCCAGGTAGCGGGGCCCTACAATGAGCAGTTCTTC.